This passage covers 20 T cell receptor beta chains from one sample sequenced in a study of blood T cells in healthy people across ages. Using a J-beta primer mix together with a sample-barcoded 5' primer, a second PCR was run for about 6 to 11 cycles. MiXCR, run by TCRdb on the 5' RACE reads, gives a single entry per CDR3 protein. The sample holds just under 900,000 distinct CDR3 sequences; roughly 26% are singletons and the top ten take 15% to 20%. The specimen sequenced was blood. The receptors were sampled from a woman of 80 years or more in good health.

This clonotype was seen at least ten times. The chain carries TRBV12-3 or TRBV12-4 and TRBJ1-2; 8 bases fit TRBD1. The V and J ends lost 1 base and 4 bases, in that order; junction bases with no gene match: 5. This CDR3 comprises 15 residues. CDR3 DNA sequence: TGTGCCAGCAGTTTAGGAGGACAGGGCTTCTATGGCTACACCTTC. Translating it yields CASSLGGQGFYGYTF.

The J gene is TRBJ2-4, the V gene TRBV20-1; unclear D gene. The CDR3 spans 13 residues. Trimming stripped 1 base from V and 13 bases from J, with 17 bases between. Germline V gene sequence: CDR1 DFQATT, CDR2 SNEGSKA (reference sequence). The CDR3 nucleotides read TGCAGTGCTAGAGGTGTCCTGCCGGGTGAGCAGTACTTC. It encodes CSARGVLPGEQYF.

A remark on this clonotype: This may be a read error, as it is one base from a much larger clone. The chain joins TRBV20-1 to TRBJ2-1, with 10 bases that match TRBD2. CDR3 length equals 17 residues. Trimming cost V 3 bases and J 3 bases; bases outside gene matches: 11. Germline V gives CDR1 DFQATT, CDR2 SNEGSKA (reference sequence). The CDR3 nucleotides read TGCAGTGCTAGTCGTCCTAGCGGGGGACCATTCTACAATGAGCAGTTCTTC. Translated: CSASRPSGGPFYNEQFF.

CDR3 nucleotides: TGTGCCAGTAGTATAAGGACTGGTCACAACAATGAGCAGTTCTTC. Its translation: CASSIRTGHNNEQFF. This rearrangement joins TRBV12-3 or TRBV12-4 to TRBJ2-1; tentative D call: TRBD2 (5 bases). The ends were cut back, 9 bases at V and 5 bases at J, with 20 bases in the middle. This CDR3 has 15 residues.

To note about this clonotype: A clone one base away is much larger, so this may be a read error. V usage is TRBV10-2 and J usage is TRBJ1-2; D is uncertain. The CDR3 runs to 12 residues. Germline CDR1 and CDR2: WSHSY and SAAADI. CDR3: CASSAGSGGCTF. Written as DNA, the CDR3 is TGCGCCAGCAGTGCAGGCTCGGGAGGCTGCACCTTC.

The sample holds many counts of this clonotype. This chain uses TRBV7-2 with TRBJ2-1; TRBD2 matches 8 bases. The CDR3 covers 16 residues. CDR1 is SGHTA and CDR2 is FQGNSA in the germline V gene. Trimming at V came to 9 bases and at J to 3 bases, leaving 13 bases not matched to a gene. The CDR3 nucleotides read TGTGCCAGTACAAGAGGTGTAGCGGGACTCTACAATGAGCAGTTCTTC. This sequence encodes CASTRGVAGLYNEQFF.

This clonotype was counted ten times or more. The chain combines TRBV4-3 with TRBJ2-1, with TRBD2 identical over 12 bases. CDR1 and CDR2 (germline): LGHNA, YSLEER. CDR3 length: 19 amino acids. V shed 2 bases and J 0 bases; nucleotides not matched to a gene: 8. The CDR3 DNA is TGCGCCAGCAGCCAACAGACTAGCGGGGGCCATAGCTCCTACAATGAGCAGTTCTTC. Amino acids: CASSQQTSGGHSSYNEQFF.

With regard to this clonotype: Just one base apart from a much larger clone, this may be a read error. The chain is built from TRBV7-2 and TRBJ2-5; TRBD2 aligns across 10 bases. The V and J ends lost 5 bases and 11 bases, in that order; junction bases with no gene match: 14. The length of the CDR3 is 15 residues. CDR1 SGHTA and CDR2 FQGNSA come from the germline V gene. CDR3 amino acids: CASSASGGLYNEQYF. CDR3 bases: TGTGCCAGCAGCGCTAGCGGGGGACTCTACAATGAGCAGTACTTC.

V and J are TRBV7-8 and TRBJ1-1; D is ambiguous. The V end was cut by 4 bases, the J end by 0 bases, with 12 bases between. This CDR3 region has 15 residues. Germline CDR1 reads SGHVS; CDR2 reads FQNEAQ. This CDR3 reads CASSSHGRMNTEAFF. CDR3 in DNA: TGTGCCAGCAGCTCTCACGGCAGGATGAACACTGAAGCTTTCTTT.

About this clonotype: With a much larger clone just one base away, this may be a read error. This chain connects TRBV4-2 to TRBJ2-1; 7 positions agree with TRBD2. CDR3 length: 16 residues. Germline V lookup: CDR1 LGHNA, CDR2 YNFKEQ. The V segment lost 2 bases and the J segment 8 bases; nucleotides outside the gene matches: 12. This chain's CDR3 is CASSQLTGGPGHEQFF. In nucleotides, the CDR3 is TGTGCCAGCAGCCAACTAACGGGGGGTCCCGGCCATGAGCAGTTCTTC.

This clonotype was recorded a few times. The chain employs TRBV10-3 and TRBJ1-1; TRBD1 matches 9 bases. CDR1 is ENHRY, CDR2 SYGVKD, per germline. The CDR3 is 16 amino acids. The V gene end was trimmed by 2 bases and the J gene end by 5 bases; junction bases not matched to a gene: 9. CDR3 DNA: TGTGCCATCAGTGAGCCGGGACAGGGTTGGGGGACTGAAGCTTTCTTT. It codes for CAISEPGQGWGTEAFF.

This chain uses TRBV29-1 with TRBJ1-2; no definite D call. This CDR3 is 12 amino acids long. Trimming left V 4 bases short and J 6 bases short, with 12 bases between. Germline-derived CDR1 and CDR2 are SQVTM and ANQGSEA. CDR3 residues: CSVVLGADGYTF. The CDR3 DNA reads TGCAGCGTTGTATTAGGAGCCGATGGCTACACCTTC. Together with reference TRBV29-1 and TRBJ1-2, the CDR3 gives the full variable domain: SAVISQKPSRDICQRGTSLTIQCQVDSQVTMMFWYRQQPGQSLTLIATANQGSEATYESGFVIDKFPISRPNLTFSTLTVSNMSPEDSSIYLCSVVLGADGYTFGSGTRLTVV.

This clonotype turned up a few times. This chain uses TRBV18 with TRBJ1-2; weak D call: TRBD1 (5 bases). Germline CDR1 reads KGHSH; CDR2 reads LQKENI. The CDR3 runs 16 residues. The V end was cut by 3 bases, the J end by 7 bases, with 21 bases between. CDR3 bases: TGTGCCAGCTCACCGGGGGGACTACTTCAAGCAGGTGGCTACACCTTC. Translation: CASSPGGLLQAGGYTF.

Ten or more counts support this clonotype. The J gene is TRBJ2-1, the V gene TRBV6-5, with D possibly called TRBD1 or TRBD2 (5 bases each). V dropped 6 bases and J dropped 14 bases, with 20 bases sitting between them. This CDR3 has 13 residues. In germline, CDR1 is MNHEY, CDR2 SVGAGI. CDR3 bases: TGTGCCAGCAGACCAGACGGGGCTAGTTGGGAGTTCTTC. Its protein is CASRPDGASWEFF.

Only a few counts were recorded for this clonotype. V and J are TRBV3-1 and TRBJ2-1; tentatively, D is TRBD1 (5 bases). The germline V gene has CDR1 LGHDT and CDR2 YNNKEL (reference sequence). The CDR3 extends over 17 amino acids. V was cut by 1 base and J by 0 bases, with 13 bases left in between. The CDR3 DNA reads TGTGCCAGCAGCCAAGTGGGGCCTGACTTCTCCTACAATGAGCAGTTCTTC. Protein: CASSQVGPDFSYNEQFF.

The chain links TRBV2 to TRBJ2-7; possibly TRBD1 for D (5 bases). The V end lost 0 bases, the J end lost 0 bases, and 9 bases lay between the germline ends. This CDR3 is 15 amino acids long. The germline gives CDR1 SNHLY, CDR2 FYNNEI. In DNA form, the CDR3 reads TGTGCCAGCAGTGAAGCTAGGGGCATCTCCTACGAGCAGTACTTC. Encoded protein: CASSEARGISYEQYF.

On this clonotype: The junction departs from germline at one end; a sequencing error may be responsible. The rearrangement uses TRBV11-2 and TRBJ2-5; tentative D call: TRBD1 (5 bases). The CDR3 length is 14 residues. The V gene's germline CDR1 is SGHAT and CDR2 FQNNGV. Written as DNA, the CDR3 is TGTGCCAGCAGCTTTGGGGCGTACCAAGAGACCCTGTACTTC. It yields the protein CASSFGAYQETLYF. Filled out from reference TRBV11-2 and TRBJ2-5, the complete variable domain reads EAGVAQSPRYKIIEKRQSVAFWCNPISGHATLYWYQQILGQGPKLLIQFQNNGVVDDSQLPKDRFSAERLKGVDSTLKIQPAKLEDSAVYLCASSFGAYQETLYFGPGTRLLVL.

The CDR3 DNA sequence: TGTGCCAGCAGGGAGGAGAGGCAGCCCTACGAGCAGTACTTC. It is translated as CASREERQPYEQYF. The rearrangement joins TRBV2 to TRBJ2-7; tentatively, D is TRBD2 (5 bases). Trimming left V 6 bases short and J 2 bases short, with 14 bases between. The CDR3 is 14 residues long. Germline V lookup: CDR1 SNHLY, CDR2 FYNNEI.

The table lists this clonotype with many counts. The chain joins TRBV4-3 to TRBJ2-3, with 9 bases fitting TRBD2. Germline CDR1 and CDR2: LGHNA and YSLEER. The CDR3 spans 19 residues. The trim removed 4 bases at V and 3 bases at J, leaving 17 bases unmatched. This CDR3 reads CASSRSLGGGAISTDTQYF. The CDR3 coding sequence is TGCGCCAGCAGCCGCTCCCTAGGCGGGGGGGCAATAAGTACAGATACGCAGTATTTT.

Only a few counts were recorded for this clonotype. This chain connects TRBV7-2 to TRBJ2-1, with unresolved D. The V gene lost 3 bases and the J gene lost 10 bases, with 10 bases spanning the gap. There are 12 residues in the CDR3. Per germline, CDR1 SGHTA and CDR2 FQGNSA. CDR3 protein: CASSFSTHEQFF. CDR3 coding DNA: TGTGCCAGCAGCTTCAGTACACACGAGCAGTTCTTC.